Below are 10 T cell receptor beta chains sequenced from a single sample in a study of graft-versus-host responses after intestinal transplantation. Here immunoSEQ multiplex PCR was the method, and the copy in TCRdb shows in-frame clones only, minus some. Of fewer than 15,000 clones listed, roughly 81% are singletons. The specimen comprised PBMCs, sampled after intestinal transplantation. These receptors originate from a human patient who received an intestinal transplant, so some T cells may come from the graft donor.

The chain links TRBV11-3 to TRBJ2-3; D gene ambiguous. CDR3 size: 13 residues. CDR1 and CDR2 from the germline V gene are SGHNT and YENEEA. V lost 1 base, J lost 2 bases, and 4 bases lay in between. The CDR3 nucleotides are TGTGCCAGCAGCTTAGGGTTCACAGATACGCAGTATTTT. As protein: CASSLGFTDTQYF.

V is TRBV7-3 and J is TRBJ2-3; 9 positions agree with TRBD2. The CDR3 runs 15 residues. Unmatched junction bases numbered 7, after V lost 6 bases and J lost 3 bases. CDR1 is SGHTA and CDR2 is FQGTGA in the germline V gene. Written as DNA, the CDR3 is TGTGCCAGCAGTGTAGCGGGAGTGGGAACAGATACGCAGTATTTT. It encodes CASSVAGVGTDTQYF.

V usage is TRBV7-8 and J usage is TRBJ2-2, with D perhaps matching TRBD2 (6 bases). Germline loops: CDR1 SGHVS, CDR2 FQNEAQ. Trimming removed 5 bases from V and 7 bases from J, with 29 bases in between. CDR3 length: 19 residues. Here the CDR3 reads CASSTPTSGTILGSGELFF. CDR3 coding DNA: TGTGCCAGCAGCACCCCCACCTCCGGGACCATCCTCGGGAGCGGGGAGCTGTTTTTT.

The chain recombines TRBV6-5 with TRBJ2-7; weak D call: TRBD2 (6 bases). Germline CDR1 and CDR2: MNHEY and SVGAGI. The CDR3 length is 15 residues. Trimming removed 7 bases from V and 3 bases from J, with 19 bases in between. The CDR3 spells CASTSSPVGGYEQYF. CDR3 in DNA: TGTGCCAGCACCTCCTCCCCGGTGGGGGGCTACGAGCAGTACTTC.

The rearrangement links TRBV19 to TRBJ2-2; 13 bases are shared with TRBD2. This CDR3 has 17 amino acids. V shed 5 bases and J 2 bases; nucleotides not matched to a gene: 5. Germline loops: CDR1 LNHDA, CDR2 SQIVND (reference sequence). The CDR3 DNA reads TGTGCCAGTAGTCTTCGACTAGCGGGAGGTAACACCGGGGAGCTGTTTTTT. Amino acids: CASSLRLAGGNTGELFF.

The gene calls are TRBV7-2 and TRBJ2-7; unclear D gene. Looked up from germline, CDR1 is SGHTA and CDR2 is FQGNSA. The ends were cut back, 5 bases at V and 5 bases at J, with 13 bases in the middle. The CDR3 loop spans 13 amino acids. This CDR3 is CASSLTRADEQYF. CDR3 DNA: TGTGCCAGCAGCCTAACTCGGGCCGACGAGCAGTACTTC.

This clone was recorded once. The chain joins TRBV7-9 to TRBJ1-3; no reliable D call. Germline CDR1 and CDR2: SEHNR and FQNEAQ (reference sequence). Trimming shortened V by 2 bases and J by 7 bases, and 6 bases separated the two germline ends. This CDR3 region has 12 residues. The CDR3 loop is CASSLTRNTIYF. The CDR3 DNA follows: TGTGCCAGCAGCTTAACGCGGAACACCATATATTTT.

This clone has only a few counts. The chain couples TRBV12-5 to TRBJ1-1; no clear D. Germline lookup yields CDR1 LGHNT and CDR2 FRNRAP. Trimming took off 5 bases at V and 8 bases at J, with 6 bases between the two ends. The CDR3 extends over 10 amino acids. The CDR3 DNA follows: TGTGCTAGTGGTGCTCTCGAAGCTTTCTTT. Translation: CASGALEAFF.

This chain uses TRBV30 with TRBJ2-3; 7 bases are shared with TRBD2. The J segment lost 4 bases and the V segment lost 2 bases, leaving 9 bases of the junction unmatched. Looked up from germline, CDR1 is GTSNPN and CDR2 is SVGIG (reference sequence). The CDR3 has 15 residues. The CDR3 region is CAWSFMGEGADTQYF. Written as DNA, the CDR3 is TGTGCCTGGAGTTTCATGGGGGAGGGCGCAGATACGCAGTATTTT.

The chain links TRBV5-1 to TRBJ2-5; 8 bases agree with TRBD1. This CDR3 is 16 amino acids long. Trimming removed 4 bases from V and 4 bases from J; junction bases left unmatched: 12. Per the germline V gene, CDR1 is SGHRS and CDR2 is YFSETQ. CDR3 DNA sequence: TGCGCCAGCAGCCATGCGGGGACCAGGGGGCGAGAGACCCAGTACTTC. Residues: CASSHAGTRGRETQYF.